Each of the 19 T cell receptor beta chains below was sequenced from the same sample in a study of CD8+CD57+ T cells in acquired aplastic anemia. The patients chosen for sequencing had shown expansion of CD8+CD57+ cells (detected by flow cytometry). The study profiled TCR beta VDJ and CDR3 using genomic DNA as template. TCRdb recomputed calls from the reads with MiXCR, one row per CDR3 protein. The data hold some 170,000 distinct CDR3 sequences, with around half observed a single time. The sequenced sample was sorted CD4+, CD8+, or CD8+CD57+ T cells (not recorded which) from PBMCs. These TCRs come from a human donor with aplastic anemia.

The rearrangement joins TRBV15 to TRBJ2-3, with no clear D. Germline V gives CDR1 LNHNV, CDR2 YYDKDF (reference sequence). The ends were cut back, 0 bases at V and 5 bases at J, with 6 bases in the middle. This CDR3 has 13 amino acids. This chain's CDR3 is CATSRDLEDTQYF. DNA for the CDR3: TGTGCCACCAGCAGAGACCTCGAAGATACGCAGTATTTT. The whole variable domain, remainder taken from reference TRBV15 and TRBJ2-3, is DAMVIQNPRYQVTQFGKPVTLSCSQTLNHNVMYWYQQKSSQAPKLLFHYYDKDFNNEADTPDNFQSRRPNTSFCFLDIRSPGLGDTAMYLCATSRDLEDTQYFGPGTRLTVL.

The chain carries TRBV19 and TRBJ2-7, with D possibly TRBD1 on 6 matching bases. Germline CDR1 and CDR2: LNHDA and SQIVND (reference sequence). Deletions cut 4 bases from V and 1 base from J, with 11 bases between. This CDR3 is 14 amino acids long. In nucleotides, the CDR3 is TGTGCCAGTAGTAGACAGGTTTGGTCCTACGAGCAGTACTTC. Translated, it gives CASSRQVWSYEQYF. The full variable domain, in which reference TRBV19 and TRBJ2-7 provide the parts outside the CDR3, is DGGITQSPKYLFRKEGQNVTLSCEQNLNHDAMYWYRQDPGQGLRLIYYSQIVNDFQKGDIAEGYSVSREKKESFPLTVTSAQKNPTAFYLCASSRQVWSYEQYFGPGTRLTVT.

This clonotype was detected ten times or more. Here the CDR3 reads CSAQVAGSSSYEQYF. For the CDR3, the DNA is TGCAGTGCCCAGGTAGCGGGGAGTAGCTCCTACGAGCAGTACTTC. The chain links TRBV20-1 to TRBJ2-7; 8 bases align to TRBD2. This CDR3 contains 15 residues. The V segment lost 6 bases and the J segment 0 bases; nucleotides outside the gene matches: 10. Germline loops: CDR1 DFQATT, CDR2 SNEGSKA (reference sequence).

This clonotype came up a few times. The chain combines TRBV10-3 with TRBJ2-7, with 8 bases that match TRBD2. V dropped 6 bases and J dropped 5; count of bases not matched to a gene: 12. The CDR3 runs 15 residues. CDR1 is ENHRY, CDR2 SYGVKD, per germline. This CDR3 is CAIRSVAGPKNEQYF. DNA of the CDR3: TGTGCCATCAGGTCGGTAGCGGGGCCGAAGAACGAGCAGTACTTC.

Sample share makes this clonotype medium-sized. One end of the junction fails to match germline, which may point to a read error. This chain links TRBV13 with TRBJ1-2, with D perhaps matching TRBD1 (5 bases). CDR1 PRHDT and CDR2 FYEKMQ come from the germline V gene (reference sequence). The CDR3 runs to 12 residues. In DNA, the CDR3 is TGTGCCAGCAGCATAGGGGTCTATGGCTACACCTTC. Protein product: CASSIGVYGYTF.

The chain combines TRBV7-2 with TRBJ2-7; no firm D call. The germline V and J ends were trimmed by 2 bases and 4 bases, with 6 bases remaining between them. From germline, CDR1 is SGHTA and CDR2 FQGNSA. The CDR3 spans 12 residues. CDR3 nucleotides: TGTGCCAGCAGCTTAATACCTTACGAGCAGTACTTC. It translates to CASSLIPYEQYF. Filled out from reference TRBV7-2 and TRBJ2-7, the complete variable domain reads GAGVSQSPSNKVTEKGKDVELRCDPISGHTALYWYRQSLGQGLEFLIYFQGNSAPDKSGLPSDRFSAERTGGSVSTLTIQRTQQEDSAVYLCASSLIPYEQYFGPGTRLTVT.

The gene calls are TRBV6-2 or TRBV6-3 and TRBJ1-1; D ambiguous. V lost 2 bases to trimming and J lost 1 base, with 17 bases between them. The CDR3 consists of 17 residues. Germline V gives CDR1 MNHEY, CDR2 SVGEGT. The CDR3 reads CASSYGLMTEGNTEAFF. CDR3 bases: TGTGCCAGCAGTTACGGGTTGATGACCGAGGGGAACACTGAAGCTTTCTTT.

The J gene is TRBJ2-5, the V gene TRBV7-4; 9 bases are a match to TRBD1. CDR1 and CDR2 (germline): SGHVT, SQSDAQ. V was clipped by 5 bases and J by 2 bases; unmatched bases: 3. The CDR3 is made up of 14 amino acids. CDR3 DNA sequence: TGTGCCAGCAGCAAACAGGGGGCGCAAGAGACCCAGTACTTC. Protein product: CASSKQGAQETQYF.

This clonotype appeared many times. The rearrangement joins TRBV2 to TRBJ2-7, with TRBD1 matching 10 bases. CDR1 is SNHLY, CDR2 FYNNEI, per germline. The CDR3 has 14 amino acids. V lost 4 bases, J lost 4 bases, and 4 bases stayed unmatched. The CDR3 loop is CASSARQGAYEQYF. CDR3 bases: TGTGCCAGCAGTGCAAGACAGGGGGCGTACGAGCAGTACTTC. The variable domain in full, completed from reference TRBV2 and TRBJ2-7, reads EPEVTQTPSHQVTQMGQEVILRCVPISNHLYFYWYRQILGQKVEFLVSFYNNEISEKSEIFDDQFSVERPDGSNFTLKIRSTKLEDSAMYFCASSARQGAYEQYFGPGTRLTVT.

In its sample, this clonotype was seen many times. V and J are TRBV7-8 and TRBJ1-2; 8 nucleotides line up with TRBD1. The CDR3 is made up of 15 amino acids. V trimming: 0 bases; J trimming: 4 bases; junction bases outside the gene matches: 4. Germline V gene lookup returns CDR1 SGHVS and CDR2 FQNEAQ. The CDR3 coding sequence is TGTGCCAGCAGCTTAGCAGAGACAGGGGTCTATGGCTACACCTTC. It encodes CASSLAETGVYGYTF.

The chain couples TRBV7-3 to TRBJ2-5, with 7 bases identical to TRBD1. Looked up from germline, CDR1 is SGHTA and CDR2 is FQGTGA. The CDR3 extends over 14 amino acids. V lost 2 bases to trimming and J lost 7 bases; unmatched junction nucleotides: 7. The CDR3 DNA is TGTGCCAGCAGCTTAGGAATGACAGGGTCGACCCAGTACTTC. It encodes CASSLGMTGSTQYF.

The chain joins TRBV27 to TRBJ2-3; tentative D call: TRBD1 (6 bases). Germline CDR1 reads MNHEY; CDR2 reads SMNVEV (reference sequence). Trimming stripped 2 bases from V and 3 bases from J, with 12 bases between. This CDR3 is 15 amino acids long. The CDR3 is CASSLEGRGTDTQYF. The DNA of the CDR3 is TGTGCCAGCAGTTTAGAAGGCAGGGGAACAGATACGCAGTATTTT.

A few counts support this clonotype. This rearrangement joins TRBV12-3 or TRBV12-4 to TRBJ1-4; maybe TRBD1 (6 bases). The CDR3 spans 15 residues. V was shortened by 5 bases and J by 7 bases, with 17 bases between the two germline ends. The CDR3 bases are TGTGCCAGCAGTCCGGCCCGGGGGGCGGGTGAAAAACTGTTTTTT. Translation: CASSPARGAGEKLFF.

The rearrangement uses TRBV30 and TRBJ2-7, with a weak D call TRBD2 (5 bases). CDR1 GTSNPN and CDR2 SVGIG come from the germline V gene (reference sequence). Trimming took off 5 bases at V and 1 base at J, with 12 bases between the two ends. The CDR3 runs to 13 residues. CDR3 DNA sequence: TGTGCCTGGCGGACTGTTAGTTCCTACGAGCAGTACTTC. This gives the protein CAWRTVSSYEQYF.

This rearrangement joins TRBV5-1 to TRBJ2-7, with D perhaps TRBD1 or TRBD2 (6 bases each). The CDR3 contains 13 residues. V lost 4 bases and J 12 bases, leaving 20 bases between the germline ends. Germline lookup yields CDR1 SGHRS and CDR2 YFSETQ. The CDR3 DNA sequence: TGCGCCAGCAGCCGCGGGACACCTCCAACCGCGTACTTC. Translation: CASSRGTPPTAYF. The full variable domain, completed using reference TRBV5-1 and TRBJ2-7, is KAGVTQTPRYLIKTRGQQVTLSCSPISGHRSVSWYQQTPGQGLQFLFEYFSETQRNKGNFPGRFSGRQFSNSRSEMNVSTLELGDSALYLCASSRGTPPTAYFGPGTRLTVT.

The CDR3 DNA reads as TGTGCCAGCAGCCCCCCCCCACGGACAGGGTTGAACACAGATACGCAGTATTTT. It is translated as CASSPPPRTGLNTDTQYF. This rearrangement joins TRBV3-1 to TRBJ2-3; 8 bases are a match to TRBD1. This CDR3 region has 18 residues. J was trimmed by 2 bases and V by 4 bases; bases with no gene match: 14. The V gene's germline CDR1 is LGHDT and CDR2 YNNKEL (reference sequence).

This clonotype occurred many times. J is TRBJ1-4 and V is TRBV20-1, with D possibly being TRBD1 (6 bases). The length of the CDR3 is 15 residues. The germline CDR1 and CDR2 sequences are DFQATT and SNEGSKA (reference sequence). V was shortened by 1 base and J by 3 bases, with 12 bases between the two germline ends. CDR3 in DNA: TGCAGTGCTAGAGTAATCCAGGGGTCTAATGAAAAACTGTTTTTT. Translation gives CSARVIQGSNEKLFF.

On this clonotype: This may come from a read error, since a much larger clone is one base off. This is likely a read error, given that the CDR3 carries no conserved phenylalanine or tryptophan at its end. The limits of the CDR3 on the DNA are not certain, so only TCRdb's listed CDR3 is given. The chain uses TRBV5-4 and TRBJ2-3; the D call of TRBD1 is as the table states it, not checked on the DNA. CDR1 is SGHNT, CDR2 YYREEE, per germline (reference sequence). The CDR3 numbers 12 amino acids, ends counted. CDR3 region: CASSRDTGYRYL.

This rearrangement joins TRBV7-3 to TRBJ2-2; D not certain. Germline V gives CDR1 SGHTA, CDR2 FQGTGA. The CDR3 is 13 amino acids. Trimming cost V 2 bases and J 6 bases, with 7 bases left between them. The DNA of the CDR3 is TGTGCCAGCAGCTTAGTAGTCCCCGGGGAGCTGTTTTTT. This codes for CASSLVVPGELFF.